This passage covers 27 T cell receptor beta chains from one sample sequenced in a study of blood T cells in healthy people across ages. Using a J-beta primer mix together with a sample-barcoded 5' primer, a second PCR was run for roughly 6 to 11 cycles. TCRdb reprocessed the 5' RACE reads with MiXCR, giving one entry per CDR3 protein. The sample yields roughly 1.5 million distinct CDR3 sequences, 35% to 45% seen once. The sample was blood. The origin of the receptors is a woman between 18 and 30 years old in good health.

This clonotype was seen many times. The gene calls are TRBV10-3 and TRBJ2-3; D unresolved. There are 14 residues in the CDR3. Trimming stripped 0 bases from V and 2 bases from J, with 6 bases between. CDR1 and CDR2 from the germline V gene are ENHRY and SYGVKD. The CDR3 sequence is CAISESSNTDTQYF. The CDR3 region has the DNA TGTGCCATCAGTGAGTCTAGCAACACAGATACGCAGTATTTT.

This chain connects TRBV7-8 to TRBJ2-6; 11 bases match TRBD2. The CDR3 is made up of 16 amino acids. The V gene end was trimmed by 7 bases and the J gene end by 8 bases; junction bases not matched to a gene: 10. Germline V gene data show CDR1 as SGHVS and CDR2 as FQNEAQ. The CDR3 region has the DNA TGTGCCAGCACCATTTGGACTAGCGGGTCTTCCAACGTCCTGACTTTC. It encodes CASTIWTSGSSNVLTF.

As for this clonotype: Since a much larger clone is just one base distant, this may be a read error. This chain connects TRBV5-1 to TRBJ2-3, with D unclear. The length of the CDR3 is 14 residues. Germline CDR1 reads SGHRS; CDR2 reads YFSETQ. Trimming stripped 2 bases from V and 4 bases from J, with 11 bases between. The chain's CDR3 is CASSLRAGSDTQYF. CDR3 DNA sequence: TGCGCCAGCAGCTTAAGGGCAGGATCAGATACGCAGTATTTT.

The table lists this clonotype with a few counts. This sequence joins TRBV20-1 and TRBJ2-3; perhaps D is TRBD1 or TRBD2 (5 bases each). V was cut by 6 bases and J by 1 base, with 23 bases left in between. Germline V lookup: CDR1 DFQATT, CDR2 SNEGSKA (reference sequence). There are 17 residues in the CDR3. The CDR3 DNA reads TGCAGTGCCGAGGGTAAAGGGAAGACAGTCCGCACAGATACGCAGTATTTT. Its protein product is CSAEGKGKTVRTDTQYF.

DNA for the CDR3: TGTGCCAGCGGGGATCTTTTCGGAAAACTGTTTTTT. Translated, it gives CASGDLFGKLFF. The chain couples TRBV12-3 or TRBV12-4 to TRBJ1-4, with no clear D. The germline V and J ends were trimmed by 8 bases and 10 bases, with 14 bases remaining between them. CDR3 length: 12 residues.

This clonotype was seen only once. V is TRBV18 and J is TRBJ1-1; D unresolved. V gave up 3 bases and J gave up 6 bases, with 11 bases separating them. This CDR3 is 13 amino acids long. The germline CDR1 and CDR2 sequences are KGHSH and LQKENI. The CDR3 bases are TGTGCCAGCTCACCTCCCCTACTAGCTGAAGCTTTCTTT. Protein product: CASSPPLLAEAFF.

This clonotype was detected a few times. V is TRBV14 and J is TRBJ2-1; D is possibly TRBD1 (5 bases). The germline V and J ends were trimmed by 2 bases and 7 bases, with 18 bases remaining between them. Per germline, CDR1 SGHDN and CDR2 FVKESK. The CDR3 consists of 16 residues. Here the CDR3 DNA reads TGTGCCAGCAGCCAAAGAGTGCAGGGCGTAGGGAATGAGCAGTTCTTC. It yields the protein CASSQRVQGVGNEQFF.

The V call is TRBV7-9, the J call TRBJ1-1; 7 positions match TRBD1. The length of the CDR3 is 14 residues. After removal of 5 bases from V and 5 bases from J, the junction contained 8 bases not matched to a gene. The germline gives CDR1 SEHNR, CDR2 FQNEAQ (reference sequence). CDR3 protein: CASSPPGGVTEAFF. CDR3 coding DNA: TGTGCCAGCAGCCCCCCAGGGGGGGTTACTGAAGCTTTCTTT.

This clonotype showed up just a few times. The chain links TRBV20-1 to TRBJ2-5; D is unclear. CDR3 size: 10 residues. Germline V gene sequence: CDR1 DFQATT, CDR2 SNEGSKA (reference sequence). The V and J ends lost 8 bases and 10 bases respectively, with 14 bases between them. In nucleotides, the CDR3 is TGCAGTTTCCCGGTGCGGATCCAGTACTTC. This sequence encodes CSFPVRIQYF.

The V gene is TRBV28, the J gene TRBJ1-5, with TRBD1 as a possible D gene (5 bases). The germline gives CDR1 MDHEN, CDR2 SYDVKM. V lost 2 bases and J 3 bases, leaving 11 bases between the germline ends. The CDR3 totals 15 residues. The CDR3 sequence is CASSLAREANQPQHF. DNA for the CDR3: TGTGCCAGCAGTTTAGCCAGGGAAGCCAATCAGCCCCAGCATTTT. Full variable domain (remainder filled in from reference TRBV28 and TRBJ1-5): DVKVTQSSRYLVKRTGEKVFLECVQDMDHENMFWYRQDPGLGLRLIYFSYDVKMKEKGDIPEGYSVSREKKERFSLILESASTNQTSMYLCASSLAREANQPQHFGDGTRLSIL.

Concerning this clonotype: The missing conserved phenylalanine or tryptophan at the end of this CDR3 makes a read error likely. The chain is built from TRBV9 and TRBJ2-1; TRBD2 aligns across 11 bases. The CDR3 consists of 17 residues. V trimming: 0 bases; J trimming: 10 bases; junction bases outside the gene matches: 12. Germline CDR1 and CDR2: SGDLS and YYNGEE. Here the CDR3 DNA reads TGTGCCAGCAGCGTAGAATCTACTAGCGGGAGTATAGACGAGCAGTTCTCC. Translated: CASSVESTSGSIDEQFS.

This clonotype showed up just a few times. The V and J genes are TRBV5-1 and TRBJ2-1; a weak D match, TRBD1 (6 bases). This CDR3 comprises 12 residues. The germline CDR1 and CDR2 sequences are SGHRS and YFSETQ. V dropped 1 base and J dropped 13 bases, with 12 bases sitting between them. The CDR3 spells CASSLMVGAQFF. CDR3 DNA sequence: TGCGCCAGCAGCTTGATGGTGGGGGCCCAGTTCTTC.

In this sample, this clonotype turned up a few times. The V gene is TRBV4-1, the J gene TRBJ2-3; D is uncertain. The CDR3 covers 17 residues. Germline V gives CDR1 MGHRA, CDR2 YSYEKL. Trimming removed 1 base at V and 1 base at J, with 15 bases between. This CDR3 is CASSQGWHLGGTDTQYF. CDR3 nucleotides: TGCGCCAGCAGCCAAGGGTGGCACCTTGGAGGCACAGATACGCAGTATTTT.

V and J are TRBV4-3 and TRBJ2-7; D not certain. Germline V gives CDR1 LGHNA, CDR2 YSLEER. The CDR3 is made up of 15 amino acids. Trimming removed 0 bases at V and 3 bases at J, with 12 bases between. The CDR3 DNA sequence: TGCGCCAGCAGCCAAGATCTGGGGTTTAACTACGAGCAGTACTTC. It yields the protein CASSQDLGFNYEQYF.

This clonotype has just one count. Being one base from a much bigger clone, this may be a read error. The chain carries TRBV20-1 and TRBJ2-3; 8 bases are shared with TRBD1. The germline CDR1 and CDR2 sequences are DFQATT and SNEGSKA (reference sequence). V was clipped by 5 bases and J by 0 bases; unmatched bases: 1. The length of the CDR3 is 13 residues. CDR3 loop: CSAWTGSTDTQYF. In DNA, the CDR3 is TGCAGTGCTTGGACAGGGAGCACAGATACGCAGTATTTT.

The gene calls are TRBV25-1 and TRBJ1-1, with unresolved D. This CDR3 contains 11 residues. CDR1 and CDR2 (germline): MGHDK, SYGVNS. Trimming took 6 bases from V and 7 from J, leaving 9 bases between them. Here the CDR3 reads CASRFVFEAFF. Written as DNA, the CDR3 is TGTGCCAGCAGATTTGTCTTTGAAGCTTTCTTT.

The V and J genes are TRBV7-2 and TRBJ1-2, with TRBD1 matching 10 bases. This CDR3 region has 15 residues. Per germline, CDR1 SGHTA and CDR2 FQGNSA. With 0 bases clipped from V and 8 bases from J, the junction kept 6 bases outside the gene matches. The CDR3 DNA is TGTGCCAGCAGCTTAGCCGGGACAGGGGATATAGGCTACACCTTC. Amino acid sequence: CASSLAGTGDIGYTF.

The chain links TRBV6-2 or TRBV6-3 to TRBJ1-5; 9 bases agree with TRBD1. The CDR3 totals 17 residues. The V segment lost 6 bases and the J segment 1 base; nucleotides outside the gene matches: 10. CDR1 is MNHEY, CDR2 SVGEGT, per germline. As DNA, the CDR3 is TGTGCCAGCAGCCCCCGGGACAGGGTACCCAGCAATCAGCCCCAGCATTTT. This gives the protein CASSPRDRVPSNQPQHF.

The chain combines TRBV12-3 or TRBV12-4 with TRBJ2-7, with no clear D. The J call could be wrong; TRBJ2-5 is a better fit for the DNA end. The CDR3 is 12 residues long. The CDR3 region has the DNA TGTGCCAGCAGCGGCGGAACGGAGACCCAGTACTTC. It codes for CASSGGTETQYF.

The chain employs TRBV6-1 and TRBJ2-6; TRBD1 matches 7 bases. V dropped 5 bases and J dropped 0; count of bases not matched to a gene: 10. The CDR3 length is 18 residues. CDR1 is MNHNS, CDR2 SASEGT, per germline. CDR3 amino acids: CASSPIGTAFSGANVLTF. The CDR3 nucleotides read TGTGCCAGCAGTCCTATAGGGACAGCCTTCTCTGGGGCCAACGTCCTGACTTTC.

The V and J genes are TRBV27 and TRBJ2-1, with TRBD1 matching over 7 bases. This CDR3 region has 15 residues. J lost 5 bases, V lost 4 bases, and 8 bases had no gene match. The germline CDR1 and CDR2 sequences are MNHEY and SMNVEV (reference sequence). The CDR3 sequence is CASSWTGTANNEQFF. In DNA form, the CDR3 reads TGTGCCAGCAGTTGGACCGGGACAGCAAACAATGAGCAGTTCTTC.

As for this clonotype: The junction departs from the called germline gene at one end, perhaps through a read error. The genes are TRBV7-3 and TRBJ1-1, with TRBD1 identical over 7 bases. Germline V lookup: CDR1 SGHTA, CDR2 FQGTGA. The CDR3 length is 13 residues. The CDR3 nucleotides are TGTGCCAGCAGCTCAAGGGGGCAAACTGAAGCTTTTTTT. It codes for CASSSRGQTEAFF.

The gene calls are TRBV5-1 and TRBJ2-4; TRBD1 aligns across 11 bases. The J call may be in error: the DNA end matches TRBJ2-7 better. The V gene's germline CDR1 is SGHRS and CDR2 YFSETQ. The length of the CDR3 is 15 residues. The CDR3 sequence: CASNPGTGGLYEQYF. Written as DNA, the CDR3 is TGCGCCAGCAACCCGGGGACAGGGGGACTCTACGAGCAGTACTTC.

There are a few counts of this clonotype. The genes are TRBV29-1 and TRBJ1-1, with TRBD1 as a possible D gene (6 bases). This CDR3 region has 14 residues. Trimming removed 4 bases from V and 0 bases from J, with 12 bases in between. CDR1 SQVTM and CDR2 ANQGSEA come from the germline V gene. CDR3 in DNA: TGCAGCGTTGGGGCAGGGGCGCTGAACACTGAAGCTTTCTTT. Translation gives CSVGAGALNTEAFF.

The chain is built from TRBV27 and TRBJ2-1; TRBD2 matches 8 bases. Germline-derived CDR1 and CDR2 are MNHEY and SMNVEV (reference sequence). V dropped 6 bases and J dropped 0; count of bases not matched to a gene: 7. The CDR3 extends over 16 amino acids. This chain's CDR3 is CASRPELAVSYNEQFF. The CDR3 region has the DNA TGTGCCAGCAGACCCGAACTAGCGGTCTCCTACAATGAGCAGTTCTTC.

The V and J genes are TRBV12-3 or TRBV12-4 and TRBJ1-3, with TRBD1 as a possible D gene (6 bases). Trimming left V 4 bases short and J 5 bases short, with 12 bases between. The length of the CDR3 is 14 residues. CDR3 in DNA: TGTGCCAGCAGTTCGCCGGGACAACGAAACACCATATATTTT. It codes for CASSSPGQRNTIYF.

The sample holds a few counts of this clonotype. The chain uses TRBV29-1 and TRBJ2-1; a weak D match, TRBD2 (6 bases). V lost 5 bases and J lost 7, with 12 bases in between. Per germline, CDR1 SQVTM and CDR2 ANQGSEA. The CDR3 consists of 12 residues. CDR3 residues: CSVYGRRNEQFF. CDR3 sequence (DNA): TGCAGCGTTTACGGGAGAAGGAATGAGCAGTTCTTC.